The T cell receptor (beta chain) under discussion was sequenced for a study of T-cell reconstitution after alpha-beta-depleted transplantation in children. Construction of the TCRbeta library involved unique molecular identifiers. TCRdb reprocessed the PCR reads via MiXCR and lists one record per CDR3 protein. The sample consists of about 610,000 distinct CDR3 sequences, roughly a tenth of them appearing once. This clonotype occurred many times. The CDR3 is made up of 14 amino acids. V was clipped by 5 bases and J by 5 bases; unmatched bases: 2. Per the germline V gene, CDR1 is DFQATT and CDR2 is SNEGSKA (reference sequence).

This sequence joins TRBV20-1 and TRBJ2-3; TRBD2 matches at 15 bases. Source: PBMCs from the stem cell graft donor, taken from the stem cell graft. The receptor was isolated from a human donor who donated a stem cell graft to a child with acute myeloid leukemia. The CDR3 is CSARTSGREDTQYF. In DNA form, the CDR3 reads TGCAGTGCTCGGACTAGCGGGAGGGAAGATACGCAGTATTTT.